This T cell receptor beta chain emerged from a study of OX40 agonist ivuxolimab in advanced cancers. The investigators sampled blood at baseline, at cycle 4 day 1, and at cycle 7 day 1. Method: immunoSEQ multiplex PCR; TCRdb's copy keeps in-frame clones and lacks some. The sample contains tens of thousands of clones, 70% to 90% of which appear only once. The CDR3 covers 16 residues. A remark on this clone: What it binds is not known.

Study observations and caveats: CD4+ and CD8+ blood T cells expanded clonally by week 6 at 0.1 to 3.0 mg/kg. Clonal expansion in partial responders at 0.1-3.0 mg/kg ranked among the lowest.

The chain recombines TRBV21-1 with TRBJ2-1; TRBD2 reflects the table's D call only, with no check against the DNA. TRBV21-1 is deemed a pseudogene. The sample here was CD4+ or CD8+ T cells sorted from blood, taken in a trial of the OX40 agonist ivuxolimab. The sequence was collected from an adult with an advanced solid tumor such as melanoma, head and neck, liver or kidney cancer. The CDR3 reads CASSLREGGIDNEQFF. CDR3 bases: TGTGCCAGCAGCCTCCGTGAGGGGGGGATCGACAATGAGCAGTTCTTC.